These 32 T cell receptor beta chains share one sample of origin, sequenced in a study of blood T cells in healthy people across ages. A second PCR, run for about 6 to 11 cycles, used a sample-barcoded 5' primer plus a J-beta primer mix. TCRdb reanalysed the 5' RACE reads using MiXCR and keeps one entry per CDR3 protein. The sample lists about 780,000 distinct CDR3 sequences, about half seen once, with around a sixth in the top ten. The sample taken for sequencing was blood. These receptors all stem from a man at least 80 years old in good health.

In this sample, this clonotype turned up a few times. The chain couples TRBV5-1 to TRBJ2-3; TRBD2 matches 11 bases. V shed 2 bases, J shed 2 bases, and the junction held 4 bases outside the gene matches. From germline, CDR1 is SGHRS and CDR2 YFSETQ. The CDR3 totals 16 residues. CDR3 protein: CASSFSSGGTTDTQYF. CDR3 DNA: TGCGCCAGCAGCTTCTCTAGCGGGGGGACCACAGATACGCAGTATTTT.

In its sample, this clonotype was seen a few times. The chain joins TRBV5-5 to TRBJ2-3, with 8 bases matching TRBD2. This CDR3 region has 16 residues. Germline values: CDR1 SGHKS, CDR2 YYEKEE (reference sequence). V gave up 4 bases and J gave up 0 bases; unmatched junction bases: 7. Written as DNA, the CDR3 is TGTGCCAGCAGCCTCACGGGAGGGGAGAGCACAGATACGCAGTATTTT. Translated, it gives CASSLTGGESTDTQYF.

Remarks on this clonotype: This sequence may be a read error, since a much larger clone differs from it by one base. The V and J genes are TRBV9 and TRBJ1-1; 7 bases map to TRBD1. Germline V gives CDR1 SGDLS, CDR2 YYNGEE. The CDR3 extends over 14 amino acids. This CDR3 is CVSSVRQGGTEAFF. The CDR3 DNA reads as TGTGTCAGCAGCGTCAGACAGGGTGGCACTGAAGCTTTCTTT.

The chain links TRBV28 to TRBJ2-1; 9 bases match TRBD2. The ends lost 9 bases at V and 12 bases at J; junction bases unmatched: 15. Per the germline V gene, CDR1 is MDHEN and CDR2 is SYDVKM. The CDR3 extends over 14 amino acids. The CDR3 DNA reads TGTGCCAGTCGCCTGACTAGCGGTTTTATTGCGCAGTTCTTC. Protein product: CASRLTSGFIAQFF.

This chain links TRBV20-1 with TRBJ1-5; D is possibly TRBD1 (5 bases). The ends were cut back, 4 bases at V and 0 bases at J, with 13 bases in the middle. Germline lookup yields CDR1 DFQATT and CDR2 SNEGSKA (reference sequence). The CDR3 has 15 amino acids. DNA for the CDR3: TGCAGTGCTAACGGGGCATCTATTAGCAATCAGCCCCAGCATTTT. Its translation: CSANGASISNQPQHF.

The chain combines TRBV25-1 with TRBJ2-3; D is undetermined. The ends were cut back, 3 bases at V and 1 base at J, with 8 bases in the middle. CDR1 MGHDK and CDR2 SYGVNS come from the germline V gene. The CDR3 loop spans 14 amino acids. CDR3 nucleotide sequence: TGTGCCAGCAGTGATTTAACTGGCACAGATACGCAGTATTTT. It specifies CASSDLTGTDTQYF.

CDR3 sequence: CASSPPIRTYQQYF. As DNA, the CDR3 is TGTGCCAGCAGCCCCCCCATCCGAACCTACCAGCAGTACTTC. The gene calls are TRBV2 and TRBJ2-5; D unresolved. V was shortened by 6 bases and J by 11 bases, with 22 bases between the two germline ends. In germline, CDR1 is SNHLY, CDR2 FYNNEI. The CDR3 spans 14 residues.

This clonotype has at least ten counts. The V and J genes are TRBV13 and TRBJ2-5, with 13 bases matching TRBD2. The J segment lost 5 bases and the V segment lost 5 bases, leaving 14 bases of the junction unmatched. The CDR3 is made up of 18 amino acids. Per germline, CDR1 PRHDT and CDR2 FYEKMQ (reference sequence). The CDR3 DNA reads TGTGCCAGCAGCGCCCGGACTAGCGGGAGCCTACTTCATGAGACCCAGTACTTC. Amino acids: CASSARTSGSLLHETQYF.

This clonotype was seen at least ten times. The V call is TRBV7-9, the J call TRBJ2-5; the D is unclear. Germline CDR1 reads SEHNR; CDR2 reads FQNEAQ (reference sequence). Trimming cost V 7 bases and J 1 base, with 13 bases left between them. This CDR3 is 14 amino acids long. For the CDR3, the DNA is TGTGCCAGCAACCTAAACGCCCTCCAAGAGACCCAGTACTTC. This gives the protein CASNLNALQETQYF.

This clonotype showed up just a few times. The chain couples TRBV29-1 to TRBJ2-1; 9 nucleotides align to TRBD2. The length of the CDR3 is 17 residues. J was trimmed by 0 bases and V by 3 bases; bases with no gene match: 9. Germline loops: CDR1 SQVTM, CDR2 ANQGSEA. The CDR3 DNA reads as TGCAGCGTTGACGGCCTAGCGGGGAGGGTCTCCTACAATGAGCAGTTCTTC. Translation gives CSVDGLAGRVSYNEQFF.

This chain uses TRBV20-1 with TRBJ1-5, with 7 bases aligning to TRBD1. The CDR3 length is 13 residues. V gave up 5 bases and J gave up 6 bases; unmatched junction bases: 7. Germline V gene data show CDR1 as DFQATT and CDR2 as SNEGSKA (reference sequence). In DNA, the CDR3 is TGCAGTGCTGAACAGGGGATCGGTCAGCCCCAGCATTTT. Its protein product is CSAEQGIGQPQHF.

The rearrangement joins TRBV5-4 to TRBJ2-5; TRBD1 or TRBD2 may be the D gene (5 bases each). V was pared by 8 bases and J by 2 bases, with 22 bases between. The CDR3 sequence is 16 residues long. Germline loops: CDR1 SGHNT, CDR2 YYREEE (reference sequence). The CDR3 loop is CASIPAGAAAQETQYF. In DNA form, the CDR3 reads TGTGCCAGTATCCCCGCCGGGGCAGCGGCACAAGAGACCCAGTACTTC.

In this sample, this clonotype turned up a few times. A much larger clone sits a single nucleotide away, making a read error possible. The V and J genes are TRBV7-2 and TRBJ2-5; D unclear. The J call could be wrong; TRBJ2-1 is a better fit for the DNA end. The CDR3 loop spans 13 amino acids. CDR1 and CDR2 (germline): SGHTA, FQGNSA. CDR3 sequence reads: CASSWPSQETQFF. The CDR3 nucleotides read TGTGCCAGCAGCTGGCCCTCCCAAGAGACCCAGTTCTTC.

The chain combines TRBV20-1 with TRBJ2-1; 9 bases are shared with TRBD1. Trimming cost V 6 bases and J 2 bases; bases outside gene matches: 5. CDR3 length: 14 residues. Germline V CDR1 and CDR2: DFQATT, SNEGSKA (reference sequence). The CDR3 loop is CSARDRVAYNEQFF. In DNA, the CDR3 is TGCAGTGCACGGGACAGGGTCGCCTACAATGAGCAGTTCTTC.

About this clonotype itself: An end of the junction differs from the germline gene, which may be a read error. The V and J genes are TRBV20-1 and TRBJ2-1, with 7 bases fitting TRBD1. The CDR3 consists of 14 residues. From germline, CDR1 is DFQATT and CDR2 SNEGSKA (reference sequence). The chain's CDR3 is CSASTGLPYKEQFF. CDR3 DNA sequence: TGCAGTGCCTCGACAGGGTTACCCTACAAGGAGCAGTTCTTC.

This clonotype was seen at least ten times. The V call is TRBV5-1, the J call TRBJ2-7; TRBD2 aligns across 8 bases. The length of the CDR3 is 14 residues. Germline loops: CDR1 SGHRS, CDR2 YFSETQ. V shed 4 bases, J shed 6 bases, and the junction held 9 bases outside the gene matches. DNA of the CDR3: TGCGCCAGCAGCCATAGCGGGACACGAGGCGAGCAGTACTTC. It is translated as CASSHSGTRGEQYF.

This sequence joins TRBV2 and TRBJ2-5; D is ambiguous. The germline CDR1 and CDR2 sequences are SNHLY and FYNNEI. V was trimmed by 1 base and J by 1 base, leaving 10 bases between them. The CDR3 runs 15 residues. Here the CDR3 DNA reads TGTGCCAGCAGTGAAGATAGGTTCCTCCAAGAGACCCAGTACTTC. It translates to CASSEDRFLQETQYF.

The rearrangement uses TRBV11-2 and TRBJ1-3; no reliable D call. V lost 4 bases, J lost 0 bases, and 7 bases lay in between. CDR1 SGHAT and CDR2 FQNNGV come from the germline V gene. CDR3 length equals 14 residues. This CDR3 is CASSWGGSGNTIYF. The CDR3 nucleotides are TGTGCCAGCAGCTGGGGAGGCTCTGGAAACACCATATATTTT.

The CDR3 loop is CASSYRSGVTGELFF. CDR3 nucleotides: TGTGCCAGCAGTTACAGATCGGGAGTAACCGGGGAGCTGTTTTTT. V gene TRBV6-2 or TRBV6-3 combines with J gene TRBJ2-2, with D tentatively TRBD2 (6 bases). CDR3 length: 15 residues. In germline, CDR1 is MNHEY, CDR2 SVGEGT. V was shortened by 2 bases and J by 5 bases, with 12 bases between the two germline ends.

The sample holds a few counts of this clonotype. The rearrangement joins TRBV10-3 to TRBJ2-7, with D possibly TRBD1 on 6 matching bases. Germline loops: CDR1 ENHRY, CDR2 SYGVKD. The CDR3 runs 15 residues. V was trimmed by 8 bases and J by 5 bases, leaving 22 bases between them. This CDR3 reads CAIRGGRDKANEQYF. Written as DNA, the CDR3 is TGTGCCATCCGAGGGGGTCGGGACAAGGCCAACGAGCAGTACTTC.

The V gene is TRBV7-2, the J gene TRBJ2-1, with no clear D. This CDR3 contains 16 residues. Per germline, CDR1 SGHTA and CDR2 FQGNSA. The V gene lost 1 base and the J gene lost 9 bases, with 19 bases spanning the gap. CDR3 DNA: TGTGCCAGCAGCTTAGGCTCCCATCCAAGTACTGGTGAGCAGTTCTTC. It specifies CASSLGSHPSTGEQFF.

DNA of the CDR3: TGCGCCAGCAGCTTGGGGATTGGACAAAGAGGAGCTGGGGCCAACGTCCTGACTTTC. This translates into CASSLGIGQRGAGANVLTF. This chain links TRBV5-1 with TRBJ2-6, with TRBD1 as a possible D gene (5 bases). Germline V lookup: CDR1 SGHRS, CDR2 YFSETQ. Trimming took off 0 bases at V and 2 bases at J, with 18 bases between the two ends. The CDR3 is 19 residues long.

About this clonotype: This clone may be a read error of a much larger clone one base away. J is TRBJ2-7 and V is TRBV7-9; 9 bases line up with TRBD1. The J call is doubtful: the DNA matches TRBJ2-5 better. The CDR3 has 14 residues. Germline values: CDR1 SEHNR, CDR2 FQNEAQ (reference sequence). The CDR3 nucleotides read TGTGCCAGCAGCTGGGACAGGGTATTGGAGACCCAGTACTTC. Protein sequence: CASSWDRVLETQYF.

The chain carries TRBV27 and TRBJ2-5; no firm D call. Trimming took 5 bases from V and 13 from J, leaving 20 bases between them. CDR1 MNHEY and CDR2 SMNVEV come from the germline V gene (reference sequence). The CDR3 totals 13 residues. CDR3 DNA: TGTGCCAGCAGTGCGGTGCTGGGTAATGAGCGGTACTTC. This gives the protein CASSAVLGNERYF.

This clonotype came up a few times. This rearrangement joins TRBV7-2 to TRBJ2-4, with unresolved D. Trimming took off 1 base at V and 2 bases at J, with 6 bases between the two ends. The length of the CDR3 is 14 residues. In germline, CDR1 is SGHTA, CDR2 FQGNSA. The CDR3 DNA follows: TGTGCCAGCAGCTTAGAGTATTCCAAAAACATTCAGTACTTC. Its protein is CASSLEYSKNIQYF.

The gene calls are TRBV18 and TRBJ1-2; no clear D. The germline CDR1 and CDR2 sequences are KGHSH and LQKENI. V lost 6 bases to trimming and J lost 8 bases, with 16 bases between them. The CDR3 totals 13 residues. The CDR3 region has the DNA TGTGCCAGCTCCTACGGCCACATCGAGGGCTACACCTTC. As protein: CASSYGHIEGYTF. Filled out from reference TRBV18 and TRBJ1-2, the complete variable domain reads NAGVMQNPRHLVRRRGQEARLRCSPMKGHSHVYWYRQLPEEGLKFMVYLQKENIIDESGMPKERFSAEFPKEGPSILRIQQVVRGDSAAYFCASSYGHIEGYTFGSGTRLTVV.

This chain connects TRBV29-1 to TRBJ2-7; possibly TRBD1 for D (5 bases). V dropped 7 bases and J dropped 4 bases, with 14 bases sitting between them. Germline-derived CDR1 and CDR2 are SQVTM and ANQGSEA. CDR3 length: 12 residues. The CDR3 DNA sequence: TGCAGCGGGACGGACACTGGGTACGAGCAGTACTTC. It specifies CSGTDTGYEQYF.

This clonotype was counted once. The chain joins TRBV29-1 to TRBJ2-7; 10 positions agree with TRBD2. This CDR3 is 12 amino acids long. Germline V gene data show CDR1 as SQVTM and CDR2 as ANQGSEA. J lost 5 bases, V lost 7 bases, and 5 bases had no gene match. This chain's CDR3 is CSALAGVHEQYF. Here the CDR3 DNA reads TGCAGCGCGCTAGCGGGAGTGCACGAGCAGTACTTC.

The chain employs TRBV12-3 or TRBV12-4 and TRBJ2-1; 7 positions match TRBD1. J lost 1 base, V lost 6 bases, and 6 bases had no gene match. The CDR3 spans 15 residues. The CDR3 sequence: CASSIATGSYNEQFF. Here the CDR3 DNA reads TGTGCCAGCAGCATCGCGACAGGGTCCTACAATGAGCAGTTCTTC.

V usage is TRBV7-8 and J usage is TRBJ2-1; the match to TRBD2 covers 13 bases. The CDR3 length is 16 residues. Germline CDR1 SGHVS, CDR2 FQNEAQ. Germline trimming cut 4 bases from V and 5 bases from J; bases unmatched to any gene: 5. The CDR3 DNA reads TGTGCCAGCAGCTCCTGGACTAGCGGGAGAAACAATGAGCAGTTCTTC. Encoded protein: CASSSWTSGRNNEQFF.

The table lists this clonotype with a few counts. The genes are TRBV12-3 or TRBV12-4 and TRBJ2-1, with 10 bases lining up with TRBD2. The V and J ends lost 1 base and 7 bases, in that order; junction bases with no gene match: 4. The CDR3 totals 15 residues. The CDR3 is CASSLGAGGPNEQFF. The CDR3 DNA follows: TGTGCCAGCAGTTTAGGAGCGGGAGGGCCTAATGAGCAGTTCTTC.

This clonotype was seen a handful of times. The rearrangement uses TRBV28 and TRBJ2-3; 11 bases match TRBD2. The CDR3 totals 16 residues. Looked up from germline, CDR1 is MDHEN and CDR2 is SYDVKM. V shed 6 bases and J 3 bases; nucleotides not matched to a gene: 8. This chain's CDR3 is CASSPSGRSLTDTQYF. The CDR3, as DNA: TGTGCCAGCAGCCCTAGCGGGAGGAGTTTGACAGATACGCAGTATTTT.